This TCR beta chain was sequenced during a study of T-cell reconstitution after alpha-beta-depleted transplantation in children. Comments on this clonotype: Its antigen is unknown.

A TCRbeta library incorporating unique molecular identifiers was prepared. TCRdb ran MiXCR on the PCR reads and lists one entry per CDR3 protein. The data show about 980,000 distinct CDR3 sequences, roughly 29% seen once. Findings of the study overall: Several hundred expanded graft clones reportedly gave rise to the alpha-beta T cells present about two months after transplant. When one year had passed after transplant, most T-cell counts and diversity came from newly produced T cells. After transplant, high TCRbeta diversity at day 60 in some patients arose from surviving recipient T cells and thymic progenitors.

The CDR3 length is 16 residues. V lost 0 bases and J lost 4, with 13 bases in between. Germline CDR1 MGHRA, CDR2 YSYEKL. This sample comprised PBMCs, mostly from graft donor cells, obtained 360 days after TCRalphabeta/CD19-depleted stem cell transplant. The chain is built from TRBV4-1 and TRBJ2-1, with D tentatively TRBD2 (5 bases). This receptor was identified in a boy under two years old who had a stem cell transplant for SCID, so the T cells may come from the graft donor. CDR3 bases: TGCGCCAGCAGCCAAGACCAGGACTCAGAGTACAATGAGCAGTTCTTC. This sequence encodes CASSQDQDSEYNEQFF.